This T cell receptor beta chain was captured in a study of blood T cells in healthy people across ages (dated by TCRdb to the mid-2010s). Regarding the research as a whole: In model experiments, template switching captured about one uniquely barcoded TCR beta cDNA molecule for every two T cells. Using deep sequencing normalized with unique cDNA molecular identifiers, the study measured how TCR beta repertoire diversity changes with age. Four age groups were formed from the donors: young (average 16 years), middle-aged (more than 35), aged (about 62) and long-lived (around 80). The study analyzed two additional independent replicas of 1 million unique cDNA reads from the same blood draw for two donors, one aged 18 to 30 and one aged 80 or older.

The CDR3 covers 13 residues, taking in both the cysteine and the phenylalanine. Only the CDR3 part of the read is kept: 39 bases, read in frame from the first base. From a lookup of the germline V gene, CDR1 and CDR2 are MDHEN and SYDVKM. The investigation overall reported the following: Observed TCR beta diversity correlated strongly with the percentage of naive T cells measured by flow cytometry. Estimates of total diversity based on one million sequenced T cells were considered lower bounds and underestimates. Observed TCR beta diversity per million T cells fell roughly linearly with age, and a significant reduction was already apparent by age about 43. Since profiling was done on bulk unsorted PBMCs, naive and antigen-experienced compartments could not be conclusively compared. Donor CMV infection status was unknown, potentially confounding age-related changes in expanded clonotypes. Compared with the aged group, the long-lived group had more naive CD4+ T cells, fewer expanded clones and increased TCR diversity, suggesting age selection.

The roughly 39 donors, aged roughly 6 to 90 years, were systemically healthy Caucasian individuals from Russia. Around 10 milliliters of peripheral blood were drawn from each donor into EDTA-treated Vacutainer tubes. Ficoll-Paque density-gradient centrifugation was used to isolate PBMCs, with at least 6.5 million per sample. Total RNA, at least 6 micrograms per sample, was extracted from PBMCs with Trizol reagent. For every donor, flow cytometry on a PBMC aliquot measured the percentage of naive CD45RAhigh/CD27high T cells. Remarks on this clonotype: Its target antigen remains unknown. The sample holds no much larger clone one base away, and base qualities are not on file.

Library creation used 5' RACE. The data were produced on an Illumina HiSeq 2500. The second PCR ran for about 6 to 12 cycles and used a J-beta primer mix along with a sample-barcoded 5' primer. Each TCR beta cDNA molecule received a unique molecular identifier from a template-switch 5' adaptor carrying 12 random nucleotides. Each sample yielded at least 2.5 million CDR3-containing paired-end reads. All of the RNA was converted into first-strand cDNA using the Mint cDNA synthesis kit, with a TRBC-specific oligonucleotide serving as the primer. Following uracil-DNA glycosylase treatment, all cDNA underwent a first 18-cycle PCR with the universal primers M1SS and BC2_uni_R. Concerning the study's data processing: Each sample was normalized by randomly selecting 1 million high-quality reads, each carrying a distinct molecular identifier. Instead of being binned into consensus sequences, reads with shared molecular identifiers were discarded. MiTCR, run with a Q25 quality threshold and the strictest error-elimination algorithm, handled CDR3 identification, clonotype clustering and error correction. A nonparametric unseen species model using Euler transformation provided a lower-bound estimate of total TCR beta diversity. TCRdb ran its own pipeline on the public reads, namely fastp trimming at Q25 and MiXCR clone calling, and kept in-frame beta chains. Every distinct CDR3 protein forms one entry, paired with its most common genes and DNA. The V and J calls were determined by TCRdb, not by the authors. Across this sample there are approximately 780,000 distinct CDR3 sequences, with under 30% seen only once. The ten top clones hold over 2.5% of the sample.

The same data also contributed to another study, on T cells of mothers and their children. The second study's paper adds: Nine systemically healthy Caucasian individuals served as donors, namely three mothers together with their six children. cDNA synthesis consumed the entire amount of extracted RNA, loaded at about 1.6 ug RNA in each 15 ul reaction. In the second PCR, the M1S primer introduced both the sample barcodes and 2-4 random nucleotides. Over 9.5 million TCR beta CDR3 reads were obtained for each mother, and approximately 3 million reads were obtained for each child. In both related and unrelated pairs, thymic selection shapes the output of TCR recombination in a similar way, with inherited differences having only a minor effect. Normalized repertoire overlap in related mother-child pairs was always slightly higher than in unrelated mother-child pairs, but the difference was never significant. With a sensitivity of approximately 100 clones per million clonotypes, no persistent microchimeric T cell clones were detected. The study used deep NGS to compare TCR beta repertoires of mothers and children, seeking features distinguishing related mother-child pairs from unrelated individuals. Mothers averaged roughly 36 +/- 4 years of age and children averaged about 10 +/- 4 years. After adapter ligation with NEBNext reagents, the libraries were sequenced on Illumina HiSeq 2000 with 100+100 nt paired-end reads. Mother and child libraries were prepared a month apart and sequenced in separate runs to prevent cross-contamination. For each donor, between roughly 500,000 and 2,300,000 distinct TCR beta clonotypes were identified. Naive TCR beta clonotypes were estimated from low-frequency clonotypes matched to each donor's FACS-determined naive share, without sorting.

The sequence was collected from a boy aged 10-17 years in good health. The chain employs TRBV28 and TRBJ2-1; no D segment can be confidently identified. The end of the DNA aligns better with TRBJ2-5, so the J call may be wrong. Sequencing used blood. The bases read TGTGCCAGCAGTCCCGACCCATCGGAGACCCAGTACTTC. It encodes CASSPDPSETQYF.